This T cell receptor (beta chain) was documented in a study of control samples from healthy donors and cancer patients (dated by TCRdb to 2019 to 2021). Regarding this clone: The specificity of this receptor is unknown. No much larger clone is present one base from it, and per-base qualities are unavailable.

Library preparation was by the immunoSEQ multiplex PCR assay. Here the immuneACCESS table is served through TCRdb, limited to in-frame sequences with V and J called. Missing clones are a known gap in these copies; in checked studies unresolved V genes cover under half, and the rest lacks a known reason. The sample has about 130,000 clones on record, about 88% of them singletons. Jointly, the top ten make up roughly 3.4% of the sample. The CDR3 goes from the cysteine to the phenylalanine over 14 residues. Only CDR3 DNA remains: 42 bases, in frame from the first base. Based on the germline V gene (reference sequence), the CDR1 and CDR2 sequences are SGHNT and YYREEE. V is cut by 0 bases and J by 7 bases, and the space between the germline ends is 11 bases.

Sequenced: blood. The origin of this receptor is a man aged 50 or older in good health. The rearranged chain carries TRBV5-4 and TRBJ1-3; the best D guess is TRBD1, with 6 bases matching. The DNA is as follows: TGTGCCAGCAGCTTGGACAGGGTCGGCAACACCATATATTTT. The translation is CASSLDRVGNTIYF.